This T cell receptor (beta chain) was identified in a study of control samples from healthy donors and cancer patients. The CDR3 has 18 residues. TCRdb's table, derived via immunoSEQ multiplex PCR, lists solely in-frame clones and lacks some. The table includes roughly 130,000 clones, 90% to 95% detected once. Specimen: PBMCs. The receptor comes from a man in his forties or fifties with head and neck cancer. V usage is TRBV7-5 and J usage is TRBJ1-6; TRBD1, the D gene given by the table, was not confirmed from the DNA. TRBV7-5 is described as a pseudogene. The CDR3 reads CVRSLARDRGPRGSPLHF. As DNA, the CDR3 is TGTGTCAGAAGCTTAGCTCGGGACAGGGGGCCCCGGGGATCACCCCTCCACTTT.